These 16 T cell receptor beta chains came from one sample sequenced in a study of blood T cell repertoires in COVID-19. TCRdb's table, derived via immunoSEQ multiplex PCR, lists solely in-frame clones and lacks some. Of fewer than 200,000 clones listed, around 84% are singletons. Sequenced: PBMCs or T cells enriched from blood (not recorded which). The receptors derive from a man in his forties or fifties who had recovered from COVID-19.

The CDR3 nucleotides read TGTGCCAGTAGTCGCCGGGACAGGGGCAATCAGCCCCAGCATTTT. The encoded protein is CASSRRDRGNQPQHF. This chain uses TRBV19 with TRBJ1-5, with 9 positions matching TRBD1. The CDR3 is 15 amino acids. CDR1 is LNHDA, CDR2 SQIVND, per germline (reference sequence). Unmatched junction bases numbered 4, after V lost 5 bases and J lost 2 bases.

The genes are TRBV4-2 and TRBJ1-5; D is ambiguous. Trimming took off 1 base at V and 3 bases at J, with 10 bases between the two ends. This CDR3 comprises 15 residues. In germline, CDR1 is LGHNA, CDR2 YNFKEQ. The CDR3 sequence: CASSQGGQYNQPQHF. CDR3 DNA sequence: TGTGCCAGCAGCCAAGGCGGCCAATACAATCAGCCCCAGCATTTT.

The rearrangement links TRBV12-3 or TRBV12-4 to TRBJ1-1; D might be TRBD1 (5 bases). With 3 bases removed from V and 5 bases from J, the gap between germline ends came to 10 bases. The CDR3 loop spans 13 amino acids. The CDR3 nucleotides are TGTGCCAGCAGTTTCGCCGGGGGGACTGAAGCTTTCTTT. Its protein is CASSFAGGTEAFF.

V gene TRBV9 combines with J gene TRBJ2-2; 7 bases line up with TRBD2. This CDR3 comprises 16 residues. Germline-derived CDR1 and CDR2 are SGDLS and YYNGEE. Unmatched junction bases numbered 8, after V lost 1 base and J lost 5 bases. As DNA, the CDR3 is TGTGCCAGCAGCGTATTAGCTAGCGGCGGTACCGGGGAGCTGTTTTTT. Protein: CASSVLASGGTGELFF.

The rearrangement links TRBV7-8 to TRBJ1-3, with 8 bases identical to TRBD1. The trim removed 1 base at V and 3 bases at J, leaving 11 bases unmatched. The germline gives CDR1 SGHVS, CDR2 FQNEAQ. The CDR3 spans 18 residues. The CDR3 DNA is TGTGCCAGCAGCTTAGGTAGCAGGGGGCTGGCGCTTGGAAACACCATATATTTT. Amino acids: CASSLGSRGLALGNTIYF.

Note on this clone: The sample has other DNA sequences that encode this CDR3 too. This chain uses TRBV11-2 with TRBJ2-7; unclear D gene. In germline, CDR1 is SGHAT, CDR2 FQNNGV. This CDR3 contains 14 residues. Trimming cost V 2 bases and J 0 bases, with 8 bases left between them. The CDR3: CASSLTASSYEQYF. The DNA for the CDR3 is TGTGCCAGCAGCTTAACGGCTAGCTCCTACGAGCAGTACTTC.

This chain uses TRBV2 with TRBJ2-3; possible D gene TRBD1, 7 bases. This CDR3 has 15 residues. Germline CDR1 and CDR2: SNHLY and FYNNEI. V gave up 7 bases and J gave up 5 bases, with 19 bases separating them. Here the CDR3 reads CASNLGGGAIDTQYF. In nucleotides, the CDR3 is TGTGCCAGCAATCTAGGAGGGGGCGCCATAGATACGCAGTATTTT.

The chain links TRBV5-6 to TRBJ2-7; TRBD1 matches 7 bases. The CDR3 has 12 amino acids. Unmatched junction bases numbered 1, after V lost 1 base and J lost 6 bases. CDR1 and CDR2 (germline): SGHDT, YYEEEE. This chain's CDR3 is CASSLNRGEQYF. CDR3 nucleotide sequence: TGTGCCAGCAGCTTGAACAGGGGCGAGCAGTACTTC. The full variable domain, completed using reference TRBV5-6 and TRBJ2-7, is DAGVTQSPTHLIKTRGQQVTLRCSPKSGHDTVSWYQQALGQGPQFIFQYYEEEERQRGNFPDRFSGHQFPNYSSELNVNALLLGDSALYLCASSLNRGEQYFGPGTRLTVT.

The V gene is TRBV6-5, the J gene TRBJ2-1; 8 bases are a match to TRBD2. There are 15 residues in the CDR3. Germline V gene data show CDR1 as MNHEY and CDR2 as SVGAGI. J was trimmed by 5 bases and V by 2 bases; bases with no gene match: 5. The CDR3 bases are TGTGCCAGCAGTTACGCGAGACTAGCGAACAATGAGCAGTTCTTC. As protein: CASSYARLANNEQFF.

The rearrangement uses TRBV6-5 and TRBJ2-3, with D tentatively TRBD2 (5 bases). Germline lookup yields CDR1 MNHEY and CDR2 SVGAGI. CDR3 length equals 16 residues. Trimming took off 0 bases at V and 4 bases at J, with 14 bases between the two ends. The CDR3 is CASSYSFSVGADTQYF. The CDR3 coding sequence is TGTGCCAGCAGTTACTCCTTTAGCGTTGGTGCAGATACGCAGTATTTT.

This chain uses TRBV10-3 with TRBJ2-3, with 8 bases matching TRBD1. Trimming at V came to 6 bases and at J to 6 bases, leaving 11 bases not matched to a gene. The CDR3 is 15 amino acids. Germline CDR1 is ENHRY and CDR2 is SYGVKD. Here the CDR3 reads CAISPQGARRDTQYF. The CDR3 region has the DNA TGTGCCATCAGCCCTCAGGGGGCTCGTAGGGATACGCAGTATTTT.

A single count supports this clone. The chain uses TRBV7-9 and TRBJ1-1, with D possibly being TRBD1 (6 bases). With 4 bases removed from V and 3 bases from J, the gap between germline ends came to 12 bases. This CDR3 has 14 residues. CDR1 is SEHNR, CDR2 FQNEAQ, per germline (reference sequence). Here the CDR3 DNA reads TGTGCCAGCAGCTGGGGCGGGGGCCACACTGAAGCTTTCTTT. Encoded protein: CASSWGGGHTEAFF.

This clone appeared once. The chain is built from TRBV5-1 and TRBJ2-3; 10 bases are shared with TRBD2. Trimming took 4 bases from V and 1 from J; bases not matched to a gene: 9. Germline V gene sequence: CDR1 SGHRS, CDR2 YFSETQ. The CDR3 spans 17 residues. Written as DNA, the CDR3 is TGCGCCAGCAGCGTAACCCCCGGGACTAGCGGCACAGATACGCAGTATTTT. Its translation: CASSVTPGTSGTDTQYF.

The rearrangement uses TRBV6-5 and TRBJ2-3; 10 bases map to TRBD2. The CDR3 length is 14 residues. Trimming at V came to 6 bases and at J to 6 bases, leaving 6 bases not matched to a gene. Germline V lookup: CDR1 MNHEY, CDR2 SVGAGI. CDR3 protein: CASSLGTSADTQYF. The CDR3 region has the DNA TGTGCCAGCAGCCTTGGGACTAGCGCCGATACGCAGTATTTT.

There are a few counts of this clone. Other DNA sequences in the same sample also yield this CDR3. This chain joins TRBV2 and TRBJ1-3; TRBD1 is a possible D gene (6 bases). Germline V gene data show CDR1 as SNHLY and CDR2 as FYNNEI. V lost 7 bases to trimming and J lost 0 bases, with 10 bases between them. The length of the CDR3 is 14 residues. The CDR3 DNA follows: TGTGCCAGCAACAGGGAGTACTCTGGAAACACCATATATTTT. The encoded protein is CASNREYSGNTIYF. Supplemented by reference TRBV2 and TRBJ1-3, the full variable domain reads EPEVTQTPSHQVTQMGQEVILRCVPISNHLYFYWYRQILGQKVEFLVSFYNNEISEKSEIFDDQFSVERPDGSNFTLKIRSTKLEDSAMYFCASNREYSGNTIYFGEGSWLTVV.

The V call is TRBV7-2, the J call TRBJ1-2; D is perhaps TRBD1 (5 bases). The ends were cut back, 0 bases at V and 6 bases at J, with 14 bases in the middle. The CDR3 loop spans 15 amino acids. CDR1 is SGHTA and CDR2 is FQGNSA in the germline V gene. CDR3 amino acids: CASSLAPAGWDGYTF. The CDR3 DNA reads as TGTGCCAGCAGCTTAGCCCCCGCAGGGTGGGATGGCTACACCTTC.